Listed below are T cell receptor beta chains from one sample, sequenced in a study of radiotherapy plus CTLA-4 blockade in lung cancer. Repertoires were generated with immunoSEQ multiplex PCR, while TCRdb's copy carries only in-frame clones and drops some. This table holds about 120,000 clones, 90% found once. Sequences were derived from peripheral blood, sampled from a patient treated with radiotherapy plus ipilimumab. Source of these receptors: a human donor with non-small cell lung cancer that progressed on radiotherapy plus ipilimumab. Each CDR3 is given with its conserved first and last residue. The order of the fields is clone size, J gene, V gene, D gene, CDR3 protein, CDR3 DNA. A D gene is named only where the DNA matches it firmly. For some rows the clone size is stated as once, few or many, or as a class when expanded; others skip it.

size: .
J: TRBJ2-7
V: TRBV10-3
D: .
CDR3: CAISEGPSASDYEQYF
DNA: TGTGCCATCAGTGAGGGGCCCTCGGCTAGCGACTACGAGCAGTACTTC

size: .
J: TRBJ2-1
V: TRBV9
D: TRBD2
CDR3: CASSVSTSGSYEQFF
DNA: TGTGCCAGCAGCGTCTCGACTAGCGGGAGCTATGAGCAGTTCTTC

size: .
J: TRBJ1-5
V: TRBV6-5
D: TRBD1
CDR3: CASSSGTAQGVQPQHF
DNA: TGTGCCAGCAGTTCTGGGACAGCGCAAGGCGTTCAGCCCCAGCATTTT

size: once
J: TRBJ2-1
V: TRBV5-1
D: .
CDR3: CASSLTGNEQFF
DNA: TGCGCCAGCAGCTTGACAGGCAATGAGCAGTTCTTC

size: once
J: TRBJ1-1
V: TRBV4-2
D: TRBD1
CDR3: CASSQVDRRGTEAFF
DNA: TGTGCCAGCAGCCAGGTGGACAGGAGAGGCACTGAAGCTTTCTTT

size: .
J: TRBJ2-7
V: TRBV7-8
D: TRBD1
CDR3: CASSWAGQGAYEQYF
DNA: TGTGCCAGCAGCTGGGCAGGACAGGGGGCCTACGAGCAGTACTTC

size: few
J: TRBJ1-2
V: TRBV28
D: .
CDR3: CASSLGRGGGYTF
DNA: TGTGCCAGCAGTTTGGGCAGGGGTGGTGGCTACACCTTC

size: .
J: TRBJ2-1
V: TRBV5-6
D: .
CDR3: CASSPKGPHNEQFF
DNA: TGTGCCAGCAGCCCCAAAGGACCCCACAATGAGCAGTTCTTC

size: .
J: TRBJ2-2
V: TRBV4-2
D: .
CDR3: CASSQAWRAANTGELFF
DNA: TGTGCCAGCAGCCAAGCCTGGCGGGCCGCGAACACCGGGGAGCTGTTTTTT

size: .
J: TRBJ1-4
V: TRBV21-1
D: .
CDR3: CASISQGRLNEKLFF
DNA: TGTGCCAGCATTTCACAGGGGAGGCTGAATGAAAAACTGTTTTTT

size: .
J: TRBJ2-7
V: TRBV6-5
D: .
CDR3: CASSYVGGAHSYEQYF
DNA: TGTGCCAGCAGTTACGTTGGGGGGGCCCACTCCTACGAGCAGTACTTC

size: .
J: TRBJ2-6
V: TRBV19
D: .
CDR3: CATSRVGAGANVLTF
DNA: TGTGCCACCAGTCGGGTTGGGGCTGGGGCCAACGTCCTGACTTTC

size: .
J: TRBJ2-1
V: TRBV6-4
D: TRBD1
CDR3: CATLDRNNEQFF
DNA: TGTGCCACCTTGGACAGGAACAATGAGCAGTTCTTC

size: few
J: TRBJ2-7
V: TRBV6-5
D: .
CDR3: CASSYAYEQYF
DNA: TGTGCCAGCAGTTACGCCTACGAGCAGTACTTC

size: .
J: TRBJ1-4
V: TRBV5-6
D: TRBD1
CDR3: CASSWGQGDEKLFF
DNA: TGTGCCAGCAGCTGGGGACAGGGGGATGAAAAACTGTTTTTT

size: .
J: TRBJ2-7
V: TRBV19
D: .
CDR3: CASSISVGVGYEQYF
DNA: TGTGCCAGTAGTATCTCTGTTGGGGTTGGCTACGAGCAGTACTTC

size: .
J: TRBJ2-1
V: TRBV13
D: TRBD1
CDR3: CASSPPQGVVNEQFF
DNA: TGTGCCAGCAGCCCACCTCAGGGGGTCGTTAATGAGCAGTTCTTC

size: .
J: TRBJ2-1
V: TRBV6-1
D: TRBD2
CDR3: CASSEGLAGVNEQFF
DNA: TGTGCCAGCAGTGAAGGTCTAGCGGGAGTTAATGAGCAGTTCTTC

size: .
J: TRBJ1-4
V: TRBV19
D: .
CDR3: CASTTGGALFF
DNA: TGTGCCAGTACTACAGGAGGGGCACTGTTTTTT

size: .
J: TRBJ2-1
V: TRBV2
D: .
CDR3: CASSEQLANEQFF
DNA: TGTGCCAGCAGTGAACAATTGGCCAATGAGCAGTTCTTC

size: .
J: TRBJ2-5
V: TRBV4-1
D: TRBD2
CDR3: CASSQGLAGGSTQTQYF
DNA: TGCGCCAGCAGCCAAGGACTAGCGGGAGGAAGTACTCAGACCCAGTACTTC

size: .
J: TRBJ2-5
V: TRBV5-6
D: .
CDR3: CASSWTPASQETQYF
DNA: TGTGCCAGCAGCTGGACCCCGGCGAGTCAAGAGACCCAGTACTTC

size: once
J: TRBJ2-5
V: TRBV19
D: .
CDR3: CASSSRGGGSQETQYF
DNA: TGTGCCAGTAGTTCGAGGGGAGGGGGATCCCAAGAGACCCAGTACTTC

size: once
J: TRBJ2-1
V: TRBV5-1
D: TRBD2
CDR3: CASSLAGDYSYNEQFF
DNA: TGCGCCAGCAGCTTGGCGGGGGACTACTCCTACAATGAGCAGTTCTTC

size: once
J: TRBJ2-1
V: TRBV5-1
D: .
CDR3: CASSLSGEQFF
DNA: TGCGCCAGCAGCTTGAGCGGGGAGCAGTTCTTC

size: .
J: TRBJ1-1
V: TRBV28
D: .
CDR3: CASSLGGSGNTEAFF
DNA: TGTGCCAGCAGTTTAGGAGGTTCCGGAAACACTGAAGCTTTCTTT

size: .
J: TRBJ1-2
V: TRBV4-1
D: TRBD1
CDR3: CASSQDMGQGGLGLKNYGYTF
DNA: TGCGCCAGCAGCCAAGATATGGGACAGGGGGGCCTGGGTCTAAAAAACTATGGCTACACCTTC

size: .
J: TRBJ2-7
V: TRBV6-5
D: .
CDR3: CASKVRERYEQYF
DNA: TGTGCCAGCAAGGTCAGGGAGCGTTACGAGCAGTACTTC

size: .
J: TRBJ2-2
V: TRBV5-8
D: TRBD1
CDR3: CASSFVQGALSGELFF
DNA: TGTGCCAGCAGCTTCGTACAGGGGGCGCTATCAGGGGAGCTGTTTTTT

size: .
J: TRBJ2-5
V: TRBV11-3
D: TRBD1
CDR3: CASSPPDREETQYF
DNA: TGTGCCAGCAGCCCCCCGGACAGGGAAGAGACCCAGTACTTC

size: .
J: TRBJ2-2
V: TRBV21-1
D: .
CDR3: CASRRVGRSPPNTGELFF
DNA: TGTGCCAGCCGTCGGGTAGGCAGATCGCCCCCGAACACCGGGGAGCTGTTTTTT

size: .
J: TRBJ2-7
V: TRBV6-5
D: TRBD2
CDR3: CASSRQREGHEQYF
DNA: TGTGCCAGCAGCCGCCAGCGGGAGGGCCACGAGCAGTACTTC

size: .
J: TRBJ1-4
V: TRBV14
D: .
CDR3: CASSQEVGVGEKLFF
DNA: TGTGCCAGCAGCCAAGAGGTGGGGGTCGGGGAAAAACTGTTTTTT

size: .
J: TRBJ2-7
V: TRBV5-5
D: .
CDR3: CASSLVSNEQYF
DNA: TGTGCCAGCAGCTTGGTCTCAAACGAGCAGTACTTC

size: .
J: TRBJ2-1
V: TRBV4-2
D: .
CDR3: CASSQELLSNNEQFF
DNA: TGTGCCAGCAGCCAAGAGCTTCTTAGCAACAATGAGCAGTTCTTC

size: .
J: TRBJ2-2
V: TRBV27
D: TRBD1
CDR3: CASTPNPGQLSRELFF
DNA: TGTGCCAGCACCCCTAACCCGGGACAGCTTTCCCGGGAGCTGTTTTTT

size: .
J: TRBJ2-7
V: TRBV29-1
D: TRBD2
CDR3: CSVSPGGGPGEQYF
DNA: TGCAGCGTGAGCCCCGGGGGGGGCCCGGGCGAGCAGTACTTC

size: .
J: TRBJ2-7
V: TRBV5-6
D: .
CDR3: CASSFGRTGQKYEQYF
DNA: TGTGCCAGCAGCTTCGGGAGGACCGGACAGAAATACGAGCAGTACTTC

size: .
J: TRBJ1-1
V: TRBV11-3
D: TRBD1
CDR3: CASRQGARNTEAFF
DNA: TGTGCCAGCAGACAGGGGGCCCGGAACACTGAAGCTTTCTTT

size: .
J: TRBJ1-3
V: TRBV7-2
D: TRBD1
CDR3: CASSPGTASGNTIYF
DNA: TGTGCCAGCAGCCCCGGGACAGCCTCTGGAAACACCATATATTTT

size: .
J: TRBJ1-4
V: TRBV4-2
D: TRBD1
CDR3: CASRPQGANEKLFF
DNA: TGTGCCAGCAGACCACAGGGGGCTAATGAAAAACTGTTTTTT

size: .
J: TRBJ2-4
V: TRBV19
D: TRBD2
CDR3: CASSPSGLAKNIQYF
DNA: TGTGCCAGTAGTCCTAGCGGATTAGCCAAAAACATTCAGTACTTC

size: .
J: TRBJ1-5
V: TRBV9
D: TRBD1
CDR3: CASSRGQGVQPQHF
DNA: TGTGCCAGCAGCCGGGGACAGGGAGTTCAGCCCCAGCATTTT

size: .
J: TRBJ2-7
V: TRBV10-3
D: TRBD1
CDR3: CAISSPGQAYEQYF
DNA: TGTGCCATCAGCTCTCCGGGACAGGCCTACGAGCAGTACTTC

size: .
J: TRBJ2-5
V: TRBV13
D: TRBD1
CDR3: CASSITGDQETQYF
DNA: TGTGCCAGCAGCATAACAGGGGACCAAGAGACCCAGTACTTC

size: .
J: TRBJ2-7
V: TRBV9
D: TRBD1
CDR3: CASSPRQGVGSVPEQYF
DNA: TGTGCCAGCAGCCCACGACAGGGGGTTGGTTCAGTTCCCGAGCAGTACTTC

size: .
J: TRBJ2-1
V: TRBV7-6
D: TRBD1
CDR3: CASSLAYRGGKNEQFF
DNA: TGTGCCAGCAGCTTAGCTTACAGGGGTGGGAAAAATGAGCAGTTCTTC

size: .
J: TRBJ2-2
V: TRBV11-3
D: TRBD2
CDR3: CASSSAASGFFGRDGELFF
DNA: TGTGCCAGCAGCTCAGCGGCTAGCGGGTTTTTTGGAAGGGACGGGGAGCTGTTTTTT

size: .
J: TRBJ1-4
V: TRBV7-8
D: TRBD1
CDR3: CASSSLGQDNEKLFF
DNA: TGTGCCAGCAGCTCGCTCGGACAGGATAATGAAAAACTGTTTTTT

size: .
J: TRBJ2-3
V: TRBV19
D: .
CDR3: CASTQAVLGTDTQYF
DNA: TGTGCCAGCACACAAGCGGTCCTAGGCACAGATACGCAGTATTTT

size: .
J: TRBJ1-2
V: TRBV5-4
D: .
CDR3: CASSRAGINYGYTF
DNA: TGTGCCAGCAGCCGAGCCGGAATTAACTATGGCTACACCTTC

size: once
J: TRBJ2-1
V: TRBV6-5
D: TRBD2
CDR3: CASSYSKSSGKNEQFF
DNA: TGTGCCAGCAGTTACTCGAAGTCTAGCGGGAAGAATGAGCAGTTCTTC

size: .
J: TRBJ2-5
V: TRBV2
D: TRBD2
CDR3: CASRSGRAGSLETQYF
DNA: TGTGCCAGCAGAAGCGGGAGGGCCGGGAGTTTGGAGACCCAATACTTC